The clone carrying this T cell receptor (beta chain) has just a few counts. The antigen is unknown. The record originates from a study of blood T cells in healthy people across ages. General study findings and limits: Naive T cell percentage strongly correlated with TCR beta diversity. Both naive CD4+ cell counts and diversity were greater in long-lived donors than in aged donors.

V lost 0 bases to trimming and J lost 7 bases, with 21 bases between them. In germline, CDR1 is MNHEY, CDR2 SVGAGI. This CDR3 has 17 amino acids. Then a second PCR, running about 7 to 11 cycles, was carried out with a sample-barcoded 5' primer and a J-beta primer mix. One entry per CDR3 protein results from TCRdb running MiXCR on the 5' RACE reads. This sample yields under 800,000 distinct CDR3 sequences, of which roughly 21% are seen a single time; roughly 3.4% belongs to the top ten. The specimen was blood. The source is a man in his 70s in good health. The chain combines TRBV6-5 with TRBJ1-1; possibly TRBD1 for D (5 bases). The CDR3 here is CASSYSRLTAGRGEAFF. CDR3 DNA sequence: TGTGCCAGCAGTTACTCCCGATTGACAGCCGGAAGAGGTGAAGCTTTCTTT.